The 27 T cell receptor beta chains below were found in one sample sequenced in a study of cytomegalovirus exposure and HLA in healthy donors. Primers included in the PCR were 60 Vbeta and 13 Jbeta primers. Repertoires were generated with immunoSEQ multiplex PCR, while TCRdb's copy carries only in-frame clones and drops some. The data show approximately 200,000 clones, approximately 87% seen once. Sequencing used PBMCs. Receptors originate from a human donor in good health.

This clone was seen a single time. The chain recombines TRBV5-1 with TRBJ2-3; 8 bases are shared with TRBD2. V lost 4 bases to trimming and J lost 3 bases; unmatched junction nucleotides: 10. The CDR3 covers 16 residues. The V gene's germline CDR1 is SGHRS and CDR2 YFSETQ. CDR3 sequence: CASSVLAGTGTDTQYF. The CDR3 nucleotides read TGCGCCAGCAGCGTATTAGCGGGAACCGGAACAGATACGCAGTATTTT.

The table lists this clone with a count of one. This chain uses TRBV11-2 with TRBJ2-1; D is ambiguous. Germline V gene lookup returns CDR1 SGHAT and CDR2 FQNNGV. The CDR3 is 17 amino acids. Between the trimmed V and J ends, which lost 1 base and 5 bases, there was a span of 18 bases. CDR3 region: CASSLGQRFPYNNEQFF. The CDR3 coding sequence is TGTGCCAGCAGCTTAGGACAAAGGTTCCCTTACAACAATGAGCAGTTCTTC.

V and J are TRBV28 and TRBJ2-1; 7 bases match TRBD1. J was trimmed by 6 bases and V by 4 bases; bases with no gene match: 0. CDR1 and CDR2 (germline): MDHEN, SYDVKM. The CDR3 is 12 amino acids. CDR3: CASSSGGNEQFF. CDR3 sequence (DNA): TGTGCCAGCAGTTCAGGGGGCAATGAGCAGTTCTTC.

Only one count was recorded for this clone. The chain is built from TRBV29-1 and TRBJ2-1, with 10 positions matching TRBD2. J was trimmed by 2 bases and V by 8 bases; bases with no gene match: 6. CDR3 length: 14 amino acids. Germline CDR1 is SQVTM and CDR2 is ANQGSEA. CDR3 in amino acids: CSHQGTSAYNEQFF. CDR3 nucleotides: TGCAGCCACCAGGGGACTAGCGCCTACAATGAGCAGTTCTTC.

This clone was counted a single time. This rearrangement joins TRBV11-2 to TRBJ2-3, with D perhaps TRBD2 (5 bases). V was cut by 4 bases and J by 0 bases, with 17 bases left in between. This CDR3 region has 17 residues. The germline V gene has CDR1 SGHAT and CDR2 FQNNGV. The CDR3, as DNA: TGTGCCAGCAGCTCTCCACGCGGGCGGATTAGCACAGATACGCAGTATTTT. It yields the protein CASSSPRGRISTDTQYF.

The CDR3 sequence is CASSVVGQNNNEQFF. CDR3 DNA: TGTGCCAGCAGCGTCGTGGGACAGAACAACAATGAGCAGTTCTTC. This rearrangement joins TRBV4-2 to TRBJ2-1; 7 nucleotides match TRBD1. The CDR3 loop spans 15 amino acids. CDR1 and CDR2 (germline): LGHNA, YNFKEQ. With 5 bases clipped from V and 5 bases from J, the junction kept 9 bases outside the gene matches.

The chain employs TRBV29-1 and TRBJ2-1, with D possibly being TRBD2 (6 bases). The CDR3 sequence is 14 residues long. CDR1 and CDR2 from the germline V gene are SQVTM and ANQGSEA. V gave up 6 bases and J gave up 7 bases, with 19 bases separating them. The CDR3 bases are TGCAGCGTCCCCGGTCCGGGAGAGGGGAATGAGCAGTTCTTC. It translates to CSVPGPGEGNEQFF.

This chain uses TRBV19 with TRBJ1-5; D is perhaps TRBD1 (6 bases). The CDR3 contains 17 residues. Germline V lookup: CDR1 LNHDA, CDR2 SQIVND (reference sequence). With 7 bases removed from V and 1 base from J, the gap between germline ends came to 20 bases. CDR3 sequence (DNA): TGTGCCAGTAATCAGGGGCAGGGGAGTGAGAGCAATCAGCCCCAGCATTTT. This codes for CASNQGQGSESNQPQHF.

This clone has just one count. The chain recombines TRBV7-9 with TRBJ2-7, with 12 bases matching TRBD1. Germline CDR1 is SEHNR and CDR2 is FQNEAQ (reference sequence). V trimming: 5 bases; J trimming: 7 bases; junction bases outside the gene matches: 9. The CDR3 is made up of 15 amino acids. CDR3 coding DNA: TGTGCCAGCAGCCACCGGGGACAGGGGGCAAAGGAGCAGTACTTC. This encodes CASSHRGQGAKEQYF.

The rearrangement joins TRBV4-2 to TRBJ1-5, with 7 positions matching TRBD1. The CDR3 sequence is 16 residues long. Germline lookup yields CDR1 LGHNA and CDR2 YNFKEQ. J lost 2 bases, V lost 0 bases, and 4 bases had no gene match. In DNA form, the CDR3 reads TGTGCCAGCAGCCAAGATAACAGGGGAGGCAATCAGCCCCAGCATTTT. As protein: CASSQDNRGGNQPQHF.

The V and J genes are TRBV6-5 and TRBJ2-1, with TRBD2 identical over 9 bases. Per the germline V gene, CDR1 is MNHEY and CDR2 is SVGAGI. The CDR3 is 14 residues long. The V and J ends lost 6 bases and 5 bases, in that order; junction bases with no gene match: 5. The CDR3 is CASRGLAANNEQFF. In DNA, the CDR3 is TGTGCCAGCAGGGGACTAGCCGCCAACAATGAGCAGTTCTTC.

This chain uses TRBV2 with TRBJ1-5; D is ambiguous. CDR1 is SNHLY and CDR2 is FYNNEI in the germline V gene. Between the trimmed V and J ends, which lost 8 bases and 3 bases, there was a span of 8 bases. The CDR3 extends over 12 amino acids. The CDR3 DNA reads TGTGCCAGCCGCGGGGACAATCAGCCCCAGCATTTT. It codes for CASRGDNQPQHF.

In the case of this clone: At the DNA level, this CDR3 is encoded by other sequences in the same sample as well. The V and J genes are TRBV6-6 and TRBJ1-1, with D perhaps TRBD1 (6 bases). Deletions cut 2 bases from V and 4 bases from J, with 8 bases between. CDR1 and CDR2 (germline): MNHNY, SVGAGI (reference sequence). The CDR3 length is 13 residues. CDR3 bases: TGTGCCAGCAGTTACGGCAGGGGCACTGAAGCTTTCTTT. Translated: CASSYGRGTEAFF.

This clone has just a few counts. In nucleotides, the CDR3 is TGTGCCAGCAGCGCCGGGGTCGGACTCGTCTCTGGGGCCAACGTCCTGACTTTC. It is translated as CASSAGVGLVSGANVLTF. The rearrangement uses TRBV7-9 and TRBJ2-6; D may be TRBD2 (5 bases). The CDR3 is 18 residues long. Between the trimmed V and J ends, which lost 5 bases and 0 bases, there was a span of 17 bases. Germline CDR1 is SEHNR and CDR2 is FQNEAQ (reference sequence).

V gene TRBV2 combines with J gene TRBJ2-1; TRBD2 agrees at 12 bases. The ends lost 3 bases at V and 8 bases at J; junction bases unmatched: 5. The CDR3 has 15 amino acids. Germline CDR1 reads SNHLY; CDR2 reads FYNNEI. The CDR3 region has the DNA TGTGCCAGCAGTGACTGGACTAGCGGGATTCATGAGCAGTTCTTC. Its translation: CASSDWTSGIHEQFF.

This chain links TRBV9 with TRBJ2-5; 14 positions match TRBD2. With 3 bases clipped from V and 4 bases from J, the junction kept 5 bases outside the gene matches. This CDR3 contains 16 residues. Germline V gene data show CDR1 as SGDLS and CDR2 as YYNGEE. CDR3 residues: CASSAGLAGGSETQYF. In DNA, the CDR3 is TGTGCCAGCAGCGCAGGACTAGCGGGAGGATCAGAGACCCAGTACTTC. Using reference TRBV9 and TRBJ2-5 for the parts outside the CDR3, the full variable domain is DSGVTQTPKHLITATGQRVTLRCSPRSGDLSVYWYQQSLDQGLQFLIQYYNGEERAKGNILERFSAQQFPDLHSELNLSSLELGDSALYFCASSAGLAGGSETQYFGPGTRLLVL.

Concerning this clone itself: Germline is not matched at one junction end, which may reflect a read error. The chain employs TRBV7-9 and TRBJ2-5; unclear D gene. Germline CDR1 SEHNR, CDR2 FQNEAQ (reference sequence). The CDR3 is 9 residues long. CDR3 sequence: CASSGNRDF. The CDR3 region has the DNA TGTGCCAGCAGCGGTAACCGGGACTTC.

This clone occurred a few times. Other nucleotide sequences from this sample produce the same CDR3. The chain joins TRBV5-4 to TRBJ2-3; 7 positions agree with TRBD2. The V gene end was trimmed by 4 bases and the J gene end by 1 base; junction bases not matched to a gene: 0. This CDR3 comprises 13 residues. Germline V CDR1 and CDR2: SGHNT, YYREEE (reference sequence). CDR3 region: CASSREGTDTQYF. CDR3 bases: TGTGCCAGCAGCCGGGAGGGCACAGATACGCAGTATTTT. The variable domain in full, with the rest retrieved from reference TRBV5-4 and TRBJ2-3, is ETGVTQSPTHLIKTRGQQVTLRCSSQSGHNTVSWYQQALGQGPQFIFQYYREEENGRGNFPPRFSGLQFPNYSSELNVNALELDDSALYLCASSREGTDTQYFGPGTRLTVL.

The chain uses TRBV7-3 and TRBJ2-3; 13 positions match TRBD2. J lost 2 bases, V lost 2 bases, and 1 base had no gene match. This CDR3 region has 16 residues. Germline V gene lookup returns CDR1 SGHTA and CDR2 FQGTGA. CDR3: CASSLGLAGVTDTQYF. The CDR3 DNA reads TGTGCCAGCAGCTTAGGACTAGCGGGGGTCACAGATACGCAGTATTTT.

This clone occurred a few times. The CDR3, as DNA: TGTGCCAGCAGCTTAGCATCAGGAAACACCATATATTTT. The encoded protein is CASSLASGNTIYF. J is TRBJ1-3 and V is TRBV7-9, with D uncertain. Germline-derived CDR1 and CDR2 are SEHNR and FQNEAQ (reference sequence). V dropped 0 bases and J dropped 4 bases, with 4 bases sitting between them. This CDR3 is 13 amino acids long.

V gene TRBV19 combines with J gene TRBJ2-7; 7 bases are shared with TRBD2. The CDR3 totals 15 residues. Looked up from germline, CDR1 is LNHDA and CDR2 is SQIVND (reference sequence). V shed 1 base and J 0 bases; nucleotides not matched to a gene: 3. The CDR3 is CASSIVRESSYEQYF. The CDR3, as DNA: TGTGCCAGTAGTATAGTGCGGGAGAGCTCCTACGAGCAGTACTTC.

V usage is TRBV9 and J usage is TRBJ2-2; 10 bases agree with TRBD2. Germline CDR1 SGDLS, CDR2 YYNGEE. Trimming removed 4 bases from V and 4 bases from J; junction bases left unmatched: 7. The CDR3 loop spans 16 amino acids. CDR3 nucleotides: TGTGCCAGCAGCACTCCGGGACTAGCGACCACCGGGGAGCTGTTTTTT. Its translation: CASSTPGLATTGELFF.

This chain uses TRBV7-2 with TRBJ2-1, with TRBD2 identical over 10 bases. CDR1 is SGHTA and CDR2 is FQGNSA in the germline V gene. V was clipped by 4 bases and J by 6 bases; unmatched bases: 18. CDR3 length equals 19 residues. CDR3 nucleotides: TGTGCCAGCAGCTCTAACTTCAGGAGCGGGAGGGCCCTGCTCAATGAGCAGTTCTTC. Residues: CASSSNFRSGRALLNEQFF.

The genes are TRBV6-6 and TRBJ1-4; D call uncertain. Per the germline V gene, CDR1 is MNHNY and CDR2 is SVGAGI (reference sequence). The germline V and J ends were trimmed by 8 bases and 0 bases, with 13 bases remaining between them. The CDR3 contains 15 residues. CDR3 DNA sequence: TGTGCCAGCGGTACCGCAGGCGCAACTAATGAAAAACTGTTTTTT. Encoded protein: CASGTAGATNEKLFF.

This chain links TRBV15 with TRBJ2-7; 7 bases map to TRBD2. The germline V gene has CDR1 LNHNV and CDR2 YYDKDF (reference sequence). V lost 4 bases, J lost 3 bases, and 12 bases stayed unmatched. This CDR3 spans 16 amino acids. The CDR3 DNA is TGTGCCACCAGCACACCAGCGGGGCGGCGGATCTACGAGCAGTACTTC. This sequence encodes CATSTPAGRRIYEQYF.

This chain uses TRBV6-5 with TRBJ1-5; tentatively, D is TRBD1 (5 bases). The germline gives CDR1 MNHEY, CDR2 SVGAGI. V dropped 6 bases and J dropped 0 bases, with 12 bases sitting between them. The CDR3 has 15 amino acids. CDR3 region: CASRGGETSNQPQHF. CDR3 bases: TGTGCCAGCAGGGGGGGGGAAACTAGCAATCAGCCCCAGCATTTT.

The chain has TRBV10-3 and TRBJ1-2, with D unresolved. CDR3 size: 13 residues. V was shortened by 4 bases and J by 0 bases, with 6 bases between the two germline ends. CDR1 and CDR2 from the germline V gene are ENHRY and SYGVKD. The CDR3 spells CAISVETNYGYTF. The CDR3 DNA sequence: TGTGCCATCAGTGTAGAGACTAACTATGGCTACACCTTC.